These 23 T cell receptor beta chains share one sample of origin, sequenced in a study of T-cell reconstitution after alpha-beta-depleted transplantation in children (dated by TCRdb to about 2016). According to the study, the label for this sample's treatment or condition signals: allogeneic hematopoietic cell transplantation with graft depleted of TCRalphabeta T cells and CD19 B cells. The library was made by PCR. Sequencing was performed on an Illumina HiSeq 2500. To normalize quantification of the TCRbeta repertoire, the TCR libraries were built with molecular barcoding that relied on unique molecular identifiers. TCRdb passed the public sequencing reads through fastp at Q25 and MiXCR, retaining productive beta sequences. When rows share a CDR3 protein, they turn into one entry using the most common DNA and genes. This sample holds approximately 250,000 distinct CDR3 sequences; roughly a quarter were observed only once. Less than 3.5% of the sample lies in the top ten.

Sequencing used PBMCs, obtained before TCRalphabeta/CD19-depleted stem cell transplant. These receptors all come from a girl aged 2 to 9 with Fanconi anemia, due to receive a stem cell transplant.

The genes are TRBV20-1 and TRBJ1-1; D is unclear. Germline-derived CDR1 and CDR2 are DFQATT and SNEGSKA (reference sequence). The CDR3 consists of 11 residues. V gave up 8 bases and J gave up 5 bases, with 12 bases separating them. The CDR3 region is CSLRRLTEAFF. For the CDR3, the DNA is TGCAGTCTTAGACGTTTGACTGAAGCTTTCTTT.

Comments on this clonotype: Germline and junction disagree at one end, which may indicate a read error. The genes are TRBV20-1 and TRBJ2-3, with 9 bases aligning to TRBD2. This CDR3 region has 15 residues. Germline V gene lookup returns CDR1 DFQATT and CDR2 SNEGSKA (reference sequence). CDR3 in DNA: TGCAGTGCTGGAGAGCGGGGGGCCGGGCCAGATACGCAGTATTTT. Translated, it gives CSAGERGAGPDTQYF.

This clonotype was detected ten times or more. The V and J genes are TRBV10-3 and TRBJ2-7; 8 bases map to TRBD1. The V gene's germline CDR1 is ENHRY and CDR2 SYGVKD. J lost 1 base, V lost 6 bases, and 8 bases had no gene match. There are 15 residues in the CDR3. The CDR3 DNA is TGTGCCATCAGCGGGACCGGGACAGGATCCTACGAGCAGTACTTC. Protein sequence: CAISGTGTGSYEQYF.

The chain links TRBV27 to TRBJ2-5; the D is unclear. Germline CDR1 reads MNHEY; CDR2 reads SMNVEV (reference sequence). V dropped 4 bases and J dropped 3 bases, with 15 bases sitting between them. CDR3 length: 15 amino acids. The CDR3 nucleotides are TGTGCCAGCAGTTCCCCCTTGCGTAGGGAAGAGACCCAGTACTTC. Its translation is CASSSPLRREETQYF.

The chain uses TRBV15 and TRBJ2-1, with 7 positions matching TRBD1. Germline lookup yields CDR1 LNHNV and CDR2 YYDKDF (reference sequence). Trimming removed 0 bases from V and 4 bases from J; junction bases left unmatched: 15. CDR3 length: 19 amino acids. CDR3 sequence (DNA): TGTGCCACCAGCAGAGATGGGGGCCAGACAGGGTTTCTTTACAATGAGCAGTTCTTC. Translation: CATSRDGGQTGFLYNEQFF.

The chain employs TRBV20-1 and TRBJ2-7; the D call may be TRBD1 or TRBD2 (6 bases each). CDR3 length equals 14 residues. V gave up 3 bases and J gave up 0 bases, with 12 bases separating them. The germline CDR1 and CDR2 sequences are DFQATT and SNEGSKA (reference sequence). The CDR3 region has the DNA TGCAGTGCTAGTTCGGGGGCCAGCTCCTACGAGCAGTACTTC. Translation gives CSASSGASSYEQYF.

This clonotype has more than one count but fewer than ten. The chain has TRBV12-3 or TRBV12-4 and TRBJ2-2; D may be TRBD2 (7 bases). Between the trimmed V and J ends, which lost 6 bases and 3 bases, there was a span of 17 bases. This CDR3 contains 16 residues. CDR3 region: CASRWGGALDTGELFF. In DNA form, the CDR3 reads TGTGCCAGCAGGTGGGGGGGGGCGCTGGACACCGGGGAGCTGTTTTTT.

This clonotype has just a few counts. The gene calls are TRBV20-1 and TRBJ2-7, with a tentative D call TRBD1 (5 bases). The V gene's germline CDR1 is DFQATT and CDR2 SNEGSKA (reference sequence). The V and J ends lost 4 bases and 4 bases respectively, with 14 bases between them. The length of the CDR3 is 13 residues. The CDR3: CSATGSPRYEQYF. The CDR3 nucleotides read TGCAGTGCTACAGGGTCACCCCGTTACGAGCAGTACTTC.

The gene calls are TRBV12-3 or TRBV12-4 and TRBJ2-3; 9 bases align to TRBD2. The V and J ends lost 2 bases and 7 bases, in that order; junction bases with no gene match: 7. The length of the CDR3 is 15 residues. The CDR3 bases are TGTGCCAGCAGTTTACTCCCCGGACTAGCGAATACGCAGTATTTT. Protein sequence: CASSLLPGLANTQYF.

The genes are TRBV29-1 and TRBJ1-2; D possibly corresponds to TRBD1 (5 bases). The germline V and J ends were trimmed by 0 bases and 7 bases, with 15 bases remaining between them. The CDR3 extends over 14 amino acids. Germline V gene lookup returns CDR1 SQVTM and CDR2 ANQGSEA. CDR3 residues: CSVEDFRVRFGYTF. The DNA for the CDR3 is TGCAGCGTTGAAGATTTCAGGGTCCGGTTTGGCTACACCTTC.

Concerning this clonotype itself: A read error may explain this, as a much larger clone is one base away. The chain has TRBV29-1 and TRBJ2-7, with D possibly matching TRBD2 (5 bases). The CDR3 is 12 amino acids. Germline V gene sequence: CDR1 SQVTM, CDR2 ANQGSEA. CDR3 region: CSVEVTDYEEYF. For the CDR3, the DNA is TGCAGCGTTGAAGTAACAGACTACGAGGAGTACTTC.

This clonotype was found many times. The rearrangement links TRBV20-1 to TRBJ2-5, with TRBD2 matching over 9 bases. The CDR3 loop spans 17 amino acids. The V and J ends lost 3 bases and 0 bases, in that order; junction bases with no gene match: 11. The germline CDR1 and CDR2 sequences are DFQATT and SNEGSKA (reference sequence). The CDR3 loop reads CSASRTAGGPYQETQYF. CDR3 nucleotide sequence: TGCAGTGCTAGCCGGACCGCGGGAGGGCCTTACCAAGAGACCCAGTACTTC.

V and J are TRBV25-1 and TRBJ2-7; 9 positions agree with TRBD1. The CDR3 extends over 15 amino acids. CDR1 MGHDK and CDR2 SYGVNS come from the germline V gene. V dropped 4 bases and J dropped 7; count of bases not matched to a gene: 11. The CDR3 protein is CASSAPGTGKREQYF. The DNA for the CDR3 is TGTGCCAGCAGTGCCCCTGGGACAGGGAAAAGGGAGCAGTACTTC.

The chain combines TRBV28 with TRBJ2-5; possibly TRBD1 for D (5 bases). The CDR3 covers 16 residues. The V end lost 5 bases, the J end lost 2 bases, and 18 bases lay between the germline ends. The germline gives CDR1 MDHEN, CDR2 SYDVKM. The CDR3 sequence: CASSLITRAAQETQYF. The CDR3 nucleotides are TGTGCCAGCAGTCTAATAACCAGGGCCGCACAAGAGACCCAGTACTTC.

There are many counts of this clonotype. The chain employs TRBV10-2 and TRBJ2-3, with D uncertain. There are 16 residues in the CDR3. Trimming cost V 1 base and J 0 bases, with 11 bases left between them. The V gene's germline CDR1 is WSHSY and CDR2 SAAADI. The CDR3 sequence: CASSEYGGTSTDTQYF. Here the CDR3 DNA reads TGCGCCAGCAGTGAGTACGGCGGAACTAGCACAGATACGCAGTATTTT.

The V and J genes are TRBV20-1 and TRBJ1-5; D gene unclear. The V and J ends lost 0 bases and 4 bases respectively, with 13 bases between them. Germline V gene sequence: CDR1 DFQATT, CDR2 SNEGSKA (reference sequence). The CDR3 consists of 15 residues. CDR3 amino acids: CSARDASINNQPQHF. The CDR3 bases are TGCAGTGCTAGAGATGCCAGTATTAATAATCAGCCCCAGCATTTT.

The chain uses TRBV11-2 and TRBJ1-4; weak D call: TRBD1 (6 bases). The CDR3 runs 15 residues. CDR1 SGHAT and CDR2 FQNNGV come from the germline V gene. The ends were cut back, 5 bases at V and 7 bases at J, with 17 bases in the middle. CDR3 DNA sequence: TGTGCCAGCAGCAGAAACAGGGCTAGTCGTGAAAAACTGTTTTTT. Translation gives CASSRNRASREKLFF.

This clonotype was detected ten times or more. The chain recombines TRBV12-3 or TRBV12-4 with TRBJ1-5; D gene unclear. V lost 2 bases and J lost 6, with 8 bases in between. CDR3 length: 13 amino acids. Here the CDR3 DNA reads TGTGCCAGCAGTTTATTCGTAATTCAGCCCCAGCATTTT. This translates into CASSLFVIQPQHF.

This clonotype has ten or more counts. The chain combines TRBV12-3 or TRBV12-4 with TRBJ2-3, with TRBD2 matching over 15 bases. Trimming took 4 bases from V and 3 from J; bases not matched to a gene: 2. The CDR3 extends over 16 amino acids. The DNA of the CDR3 is TGTGCCAGCAGTTGGGGGACTAGCGGGAGGACAGATACGCAGTATTTT. This translates into CASSWGTSGRTDTQYF.

This clonotype was observed a handful of times. The chain combines TRBV20-1 with TRBJ2-2; weak D call: TRBD2 (6 bases). Germline V gene sequence: CDR1 DFQATT, CDR2 SNEGSKA (reference sequence). CDR3 size: 14 residues. With 3 bases removed from V and 4 bases from J, the gap between germline ends came to 12 bases. CDR3 sequence (DNA): TGCAGTGCTAGCGGGAGAAAGGGCACCGGGGAGCTGTTTTTT. Translation: CSASGRKGTGELFF.

This clonotype was counted between two and nine times. The chain uses TRBV20-1 and TRBJ1-2; a possible D gene is TRBD1 (5 bases). CDR1 and CDR2 from the germline V gene are DFQATT and SNEGSKA (reference sequence). The CDR3 totals 12 residues. V shed 2 bases and J shed 3 bases, with 7 bases lying between them. Here the CDR3 reads CSARRGDYGYTF. The CDR3 DNA reads as TGCAGTGCTAGAAGGGGAGACTATGGCTACACCTTC.

This chain connects TRBV3-1 to TRBJ2-1; TRBD2 matches 10 bases. Trimming at V came to 2 bases and at J to 15 bases, leaving 10 bases not matched to a gene. This CDR3 has 14 residues. The germline V gene encodes CDR1 LGHDT and CDR2 YNNKEL (reference sequence). The CDR3 protein is CASSQLAGETGWFF. CDR3 in DNA: TGTGCCAGCAGCCAACTAGCGGGGGAGACGGGTTGGTTCTTC.

The genes are TRBV2 and TRBJ2-3, with unresolved D. CDR1 SNHLY and CDR2 FYNNEI come from the germline V gene. V shed 8 bases and J shed 7 bases, with 16 bases lying between them. The CDR3 covers 13 residues. CDR3 protein: CASEDTGWNTQYF. The CDR3 DNA reads TGTGCCAGCGAAGACACGGGTTGGAATACGCAGTATTTT.